This T cell receptor (beta chain) was sequenced for a study of blood T cell repertoires in COVID-19. The wider study: The United States, Italy and Spain provided the acute and convalescent COVID-19 samples. T cells, B-cell-depleted T cells, or PBMCs provided the cDNA or gDNA that served as material.

Trimming removed 4 bases from V and 5 bases from J, with 19 bases in between. The CDR3 has 16 amino acids. Looked up from germline, CDR1 is KGHSH and CDR2 is LQKENI. Original analysis: Amplification of reference gene primers was used by the study to estimate nucleated cell counts. TCRdb's copy holds only in-frame clones and misses some; the assay was immunoSEQ multiplex PCR. V and J calls plus clone size are reproduced from that table; the DNA served to infer D and trimming. The sample yields approximately 46,000 clones, roughly 84% seen once. Specimen: peripheral blood. This chain joins TRBV18 and TRBJ2-3, with D perhaps matching TRBD2 (6 bases). This clonotype was obtained from a woman aged 70-85 years with acute or convalescent COVID-19. The CDR3 DNA reads TGTGCCAGCTCACACTTTAGCGGAGACCCCGTAGATACGCAGTATTTT. This sequence encodes CASSHFSGDPVDTQYF.